Sequencing of this T cell receptor (beta chain) was carried out in a study of blood T cell repertoires in COVID-19. Study summary: Acute and convalescent COVID-19 specimens originated in the United States, Italy and Spain. Sources were T cells, B-cell-depleted T cells, or PBMCs; the material itself was cDNA or gDNA.

Per the original methods: Nucleated cell counts were estimated from reference gene primer amplification. The assay was immunoSEQ multiplex PCR, and TCRdb's table has in-frame clones only and misses some. The V and J calls and clone size come from that table; D and trimming were worked out from the DNA. This sample has about 97,000 clones; about 86% occur once, and the top ten carry over 15%. CDR1 and CDR2 from the germline V gene are MNHNS and SASEGT. This CDR3 is 15 amino acids long. The V and J ends lost 2 bases and 3 bases respectively, with 11 bases between them. The source is a human donor in a cohort sampled during active COVID-19. The chain recombines TRBV6-1 with TRBJ1-3; a possible D gene is TRBD1 (6 bases). Sequenced: peripheral blood. CDR3: CASSETGYSGNTIYF. The DNA of the CDR3 is TGTGCCAGCAGTGAAACAGGGTATAGTGGAAACACCATATATTTT.